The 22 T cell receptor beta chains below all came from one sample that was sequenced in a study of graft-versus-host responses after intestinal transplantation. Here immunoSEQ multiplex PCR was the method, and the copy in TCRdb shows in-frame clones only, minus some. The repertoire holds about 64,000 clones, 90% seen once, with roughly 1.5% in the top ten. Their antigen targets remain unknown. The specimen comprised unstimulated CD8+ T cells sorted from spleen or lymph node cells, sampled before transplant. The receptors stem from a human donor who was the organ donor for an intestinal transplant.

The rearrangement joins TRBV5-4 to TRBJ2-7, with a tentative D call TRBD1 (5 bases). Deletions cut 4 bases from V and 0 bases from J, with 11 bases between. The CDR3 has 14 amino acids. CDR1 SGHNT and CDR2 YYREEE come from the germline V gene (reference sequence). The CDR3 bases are TGTGCCAGCAGCCAACCGGACAACTCCTACGAGCAGTACTTC. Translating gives CASSQPDNSYEQYF. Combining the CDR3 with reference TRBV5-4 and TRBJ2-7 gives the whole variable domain ETGVTQSPTHLIKTRGQQVTLRCSSQSGHNTVSWYQQALGQGPQFIFQYYREEENGRGNFPPRFSGLQFPNYSSELNVNALELDDSALYLCASSQPDNSYEQYFGPGTRLTVT.

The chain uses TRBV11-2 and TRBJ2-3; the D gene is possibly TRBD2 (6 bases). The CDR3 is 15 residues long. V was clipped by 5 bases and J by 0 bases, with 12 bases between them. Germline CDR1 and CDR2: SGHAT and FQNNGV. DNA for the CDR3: TGTGCCAGCAGCCTGACGGGGACTAGCACAGATACGCAGTATTTT. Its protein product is CASSLTGTSTDTQYF.

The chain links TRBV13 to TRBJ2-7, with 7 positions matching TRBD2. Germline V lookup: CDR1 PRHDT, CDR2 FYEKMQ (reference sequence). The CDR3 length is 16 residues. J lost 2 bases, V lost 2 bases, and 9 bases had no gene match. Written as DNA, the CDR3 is TGTGCCAGCAGCTTAATAGCGGGCGCCGCCGCCTACGAGCAGTACTTC. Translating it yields CASSLIAGAAAYEQYF.

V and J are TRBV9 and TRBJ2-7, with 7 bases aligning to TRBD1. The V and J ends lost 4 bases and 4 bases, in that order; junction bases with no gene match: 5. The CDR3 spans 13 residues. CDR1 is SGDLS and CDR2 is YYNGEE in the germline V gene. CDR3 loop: CASSQATGYEQYF. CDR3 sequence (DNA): TGTGCCAGCAGCCAAGCGACAGGGTACGAGCAGTACTTC.

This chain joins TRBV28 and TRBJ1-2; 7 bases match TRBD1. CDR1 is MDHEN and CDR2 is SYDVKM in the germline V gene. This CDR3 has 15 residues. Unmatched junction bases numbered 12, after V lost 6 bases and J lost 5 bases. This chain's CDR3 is CASSFTSQGSYGYTF. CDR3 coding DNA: TGTGCCAGCAGCTTTACTTCACAGGGGAGTTATGGCTACACCTTC.

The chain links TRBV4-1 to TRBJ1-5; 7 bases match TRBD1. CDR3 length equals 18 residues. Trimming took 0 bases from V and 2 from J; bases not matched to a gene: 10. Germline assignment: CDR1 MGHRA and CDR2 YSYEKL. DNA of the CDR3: TGCGCCAGCAGCCAAGATCAGACAGGGATAGGGCGCAATCAGCCCCAGCATTTT. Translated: CASSQDQTGIGRNQPQHF.

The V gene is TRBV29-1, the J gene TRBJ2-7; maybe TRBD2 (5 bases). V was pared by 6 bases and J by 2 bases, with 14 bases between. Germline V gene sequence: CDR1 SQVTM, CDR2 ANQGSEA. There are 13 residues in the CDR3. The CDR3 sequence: CSVAATGTYEQYF. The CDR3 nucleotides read TGCAGCGTGGCCGCAACGGGAACCTACGAGCAGTACTTC.

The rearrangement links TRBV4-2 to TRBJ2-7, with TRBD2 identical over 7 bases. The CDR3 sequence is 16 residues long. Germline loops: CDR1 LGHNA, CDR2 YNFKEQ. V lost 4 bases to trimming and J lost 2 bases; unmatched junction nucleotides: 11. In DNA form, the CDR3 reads TGTGCCAGCAGCCCCCGACTAGCTGAGGCTCCCTACGAGCAGTACTTC. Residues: CASSPRLAEAPYEQYF.

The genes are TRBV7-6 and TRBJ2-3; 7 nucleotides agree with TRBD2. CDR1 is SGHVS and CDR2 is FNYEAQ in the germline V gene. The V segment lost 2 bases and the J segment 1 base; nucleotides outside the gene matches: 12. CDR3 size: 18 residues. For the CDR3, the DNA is TGTGCCAGCAGCTTAAATCCGACGGCCCGGGAGGGCACAGATACGCAGTATTTT. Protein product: CASSLNPTAREGTDTQYF.

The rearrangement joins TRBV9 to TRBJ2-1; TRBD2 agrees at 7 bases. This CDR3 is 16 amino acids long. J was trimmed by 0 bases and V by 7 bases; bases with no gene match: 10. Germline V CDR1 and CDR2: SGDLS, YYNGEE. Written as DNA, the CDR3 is TGTGCCAGCGCCCCAAGGGGCGGGAGCTCCTACAATGAGCAGTTCTTC. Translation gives CASAPRGGSSYNEQFF.

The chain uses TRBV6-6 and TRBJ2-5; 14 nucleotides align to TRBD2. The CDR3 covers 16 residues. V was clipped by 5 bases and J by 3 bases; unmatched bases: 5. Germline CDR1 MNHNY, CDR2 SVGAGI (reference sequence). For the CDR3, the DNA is TGTGCCAGCAGTCCGGGACTAGCGGGAGTGAAAGAGACCCAGTACTTC. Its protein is CASSPGLAGVKETQYF.

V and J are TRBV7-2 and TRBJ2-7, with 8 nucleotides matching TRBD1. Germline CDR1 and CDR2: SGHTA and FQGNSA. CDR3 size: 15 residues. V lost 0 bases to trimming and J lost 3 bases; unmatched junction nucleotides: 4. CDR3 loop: CASSLAPGGYYEQYF. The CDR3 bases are TGTGCCAGCAGCTTAGCACCAGGGGGCTACTACGAGCAGTACTTC. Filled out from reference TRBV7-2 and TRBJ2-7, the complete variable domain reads GAGVSQSPSNKVTEKGKDVELRCDPISGHTALYWYRQSLGQGLEFLIYFQGNSAPDKSGLPSDRFSAERTGGSVSTLTIQRTQQEDSAVYLCASSLAPGGYYEQYFGPGTRLTVT.

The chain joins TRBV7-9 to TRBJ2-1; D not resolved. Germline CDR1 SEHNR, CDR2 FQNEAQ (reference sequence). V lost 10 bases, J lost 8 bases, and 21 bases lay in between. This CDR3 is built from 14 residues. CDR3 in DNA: TGTGCCACCAGACCCGATGGTCCACGCGATGAGCAGTTCTTC. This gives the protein CATRPDGPRDEQFF.

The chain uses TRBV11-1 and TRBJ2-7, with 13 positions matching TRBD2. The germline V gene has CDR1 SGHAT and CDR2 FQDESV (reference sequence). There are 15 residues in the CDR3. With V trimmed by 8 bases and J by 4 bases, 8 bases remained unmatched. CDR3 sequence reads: CASGLAGAERYEQYF. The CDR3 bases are TGTGCCAGCGGACTAGCGGGAGCCGAGAGGTACGAGCAGTACTTC.

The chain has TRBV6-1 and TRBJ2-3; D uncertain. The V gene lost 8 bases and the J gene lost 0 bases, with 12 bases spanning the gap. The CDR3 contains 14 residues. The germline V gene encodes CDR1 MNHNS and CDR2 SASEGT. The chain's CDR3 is CASLDLSSTDTQYF. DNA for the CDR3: TGTGCCAGCCTAGATCTTTCTAGCACAGATACGCAGTATTTT.

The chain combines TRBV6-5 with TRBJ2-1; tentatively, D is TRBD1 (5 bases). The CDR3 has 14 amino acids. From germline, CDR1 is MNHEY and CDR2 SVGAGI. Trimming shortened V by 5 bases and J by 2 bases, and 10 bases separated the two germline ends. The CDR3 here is CASSRQLTYNEQFF. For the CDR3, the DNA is TGTGCCAGCAGTAGACAGTTGACCTACAATGAGCAGTTCTTC.

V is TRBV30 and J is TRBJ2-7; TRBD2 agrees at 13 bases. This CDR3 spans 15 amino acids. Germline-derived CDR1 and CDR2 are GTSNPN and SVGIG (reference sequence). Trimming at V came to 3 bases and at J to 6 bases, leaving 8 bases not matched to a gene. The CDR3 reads CAWRPGTSGTLEQYF. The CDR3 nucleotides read TGTGCCTGGAGACCAGGGACTAGCGGGACCCTCGAGCAGTACTTC.

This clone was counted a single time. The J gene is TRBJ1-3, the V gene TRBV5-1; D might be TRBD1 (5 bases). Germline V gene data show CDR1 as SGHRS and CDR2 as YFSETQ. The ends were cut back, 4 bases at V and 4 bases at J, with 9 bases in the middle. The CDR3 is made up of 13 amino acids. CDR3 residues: CASSHDSGNTIYF. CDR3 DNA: TGCGCCAGCAGCCACGACAGCGGAAACACCATATATTTT.

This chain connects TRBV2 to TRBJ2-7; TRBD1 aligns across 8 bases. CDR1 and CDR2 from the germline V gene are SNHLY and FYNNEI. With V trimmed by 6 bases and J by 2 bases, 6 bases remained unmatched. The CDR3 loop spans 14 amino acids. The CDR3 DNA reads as TGTGCCAGCAGGCGACAGGGGATGCCCTACGAGCAGTACTTC. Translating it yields CASRRQGMPYEQYF. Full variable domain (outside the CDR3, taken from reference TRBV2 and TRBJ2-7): EPEVTQTPSHQVTQMGQEVILRCVPISNHLYFYWYRQILGQKVEFLVSFYNNEISEKSEIFDDQFSVERPDGSNFTLKIRSTKLEDSAMYFCASRRQGMPYEQYFGPGTRLTVT.

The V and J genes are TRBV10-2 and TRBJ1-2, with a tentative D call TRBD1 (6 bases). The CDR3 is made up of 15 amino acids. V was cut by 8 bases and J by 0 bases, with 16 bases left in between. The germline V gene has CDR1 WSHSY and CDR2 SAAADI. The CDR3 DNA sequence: TGCGCCAGCGTATCCACGACAGGCTCTAACTATGGCTACACCTTC. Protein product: CASVSTTGSNYGYTF.

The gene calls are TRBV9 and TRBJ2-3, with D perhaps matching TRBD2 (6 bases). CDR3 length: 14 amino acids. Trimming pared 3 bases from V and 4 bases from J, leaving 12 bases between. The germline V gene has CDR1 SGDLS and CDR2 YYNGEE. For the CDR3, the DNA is TGTGCCAGCAGCGGCGGAGGGAGCGCAGATACGCAGTATTTT. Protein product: CASSGGGSADTQYF.

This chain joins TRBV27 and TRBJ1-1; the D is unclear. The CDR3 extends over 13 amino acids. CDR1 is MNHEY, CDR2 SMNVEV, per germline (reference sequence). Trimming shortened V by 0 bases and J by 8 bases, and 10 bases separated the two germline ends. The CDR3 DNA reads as TGTGCCAGCAGTTTATCGGTCGGCGGGGAAGCTTTCTTT. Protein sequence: CASSLSVGGEAFF.